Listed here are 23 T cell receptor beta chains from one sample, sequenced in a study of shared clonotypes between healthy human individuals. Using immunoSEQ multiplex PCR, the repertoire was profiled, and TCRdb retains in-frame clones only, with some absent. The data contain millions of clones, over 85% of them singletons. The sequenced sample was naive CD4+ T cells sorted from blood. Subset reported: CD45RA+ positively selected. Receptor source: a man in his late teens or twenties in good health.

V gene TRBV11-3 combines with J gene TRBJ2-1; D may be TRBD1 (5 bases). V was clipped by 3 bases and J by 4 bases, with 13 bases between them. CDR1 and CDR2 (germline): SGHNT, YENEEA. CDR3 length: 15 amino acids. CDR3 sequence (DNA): TGTGCCAGCAGCTTCGGCGGACACACATACAATGAGCAGTTCTTC. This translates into CASSFGGHTYNEQFF.

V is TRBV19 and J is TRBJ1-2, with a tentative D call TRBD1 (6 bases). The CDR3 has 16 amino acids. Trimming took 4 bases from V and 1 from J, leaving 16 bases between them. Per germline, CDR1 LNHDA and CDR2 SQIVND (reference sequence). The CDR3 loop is CASSTTGDGSNYGYTF. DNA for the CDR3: TGTGCCAGTAGTACGACAGGCGATGGGAGTAACTATGGCTACACCTTC.

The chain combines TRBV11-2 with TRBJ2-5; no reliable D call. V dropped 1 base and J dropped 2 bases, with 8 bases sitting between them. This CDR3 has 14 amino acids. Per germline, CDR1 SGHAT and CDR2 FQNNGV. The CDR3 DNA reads TGTGCCAGCAGCTTAGTAGGCAAACAAGAGACCCAGTACTTC. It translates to CASSLVGKQETQYF. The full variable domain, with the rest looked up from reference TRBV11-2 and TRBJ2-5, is EAGVAQSPRYKIIEKRQSVAFWCNPISGHATLYWYQQILGQGPKLLIQFQNNGVVDDSQLPKDRFSAERLKGVDSTLKIQPAKLEDSAVYLCASSLVGKQETQYFGPGTRLLVL.

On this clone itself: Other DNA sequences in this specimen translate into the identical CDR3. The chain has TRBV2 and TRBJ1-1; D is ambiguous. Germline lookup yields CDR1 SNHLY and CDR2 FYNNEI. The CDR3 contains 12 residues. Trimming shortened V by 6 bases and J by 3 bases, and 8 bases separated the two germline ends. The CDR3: CASSGRDTEAFF. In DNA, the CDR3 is TGTGCCAGCAGCGGGAGGGACACTGAAGCTTTCTTT.

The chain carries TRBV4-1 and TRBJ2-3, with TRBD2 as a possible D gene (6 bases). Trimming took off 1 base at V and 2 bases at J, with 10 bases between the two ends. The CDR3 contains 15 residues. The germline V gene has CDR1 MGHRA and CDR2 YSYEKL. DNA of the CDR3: TGCGCCAGCAGCCAAGGGCCGGGGGTCACAGATACGCAGTATTTT. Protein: CASSQGPGVTDTQYF.

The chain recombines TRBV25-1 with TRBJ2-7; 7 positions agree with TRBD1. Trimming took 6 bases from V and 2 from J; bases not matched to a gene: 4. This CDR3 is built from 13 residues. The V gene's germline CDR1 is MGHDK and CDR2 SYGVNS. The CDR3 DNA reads TGTGCCAGCAGAACCGGGACAGCCTACGAGCAGTACTTC. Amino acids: CASRTGTAYEQYF.

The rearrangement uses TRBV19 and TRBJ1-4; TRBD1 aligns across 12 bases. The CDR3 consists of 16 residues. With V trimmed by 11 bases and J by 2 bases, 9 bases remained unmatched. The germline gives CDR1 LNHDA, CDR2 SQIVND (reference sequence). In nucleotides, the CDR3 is TGTGCCCTCCTCCGGGACAGGGGGCCGACTAATGAAAAACTGTTTTTT. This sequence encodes CALLRDRGPTNEKLFF.

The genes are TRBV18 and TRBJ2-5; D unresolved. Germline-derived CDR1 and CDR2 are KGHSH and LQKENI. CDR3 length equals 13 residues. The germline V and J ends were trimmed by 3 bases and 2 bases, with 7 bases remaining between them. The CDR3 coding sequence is TGTGCCAGCTCACCCTTGGAACAAGAGACCCAGTACTTC. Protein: CASSPLEQETQYF.

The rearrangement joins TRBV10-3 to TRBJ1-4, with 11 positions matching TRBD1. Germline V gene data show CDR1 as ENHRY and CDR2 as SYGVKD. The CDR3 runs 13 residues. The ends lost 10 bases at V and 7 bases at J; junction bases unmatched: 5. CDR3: CATGQGEIEKLFF. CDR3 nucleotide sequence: TGTGCCACGGGACAGGGGGAAATTGAAAAACTGTTTTTT.

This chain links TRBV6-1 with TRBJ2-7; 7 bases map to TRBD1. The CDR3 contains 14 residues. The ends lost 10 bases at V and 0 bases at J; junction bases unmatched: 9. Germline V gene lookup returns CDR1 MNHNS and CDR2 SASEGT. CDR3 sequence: CATQLGTDSYEQYF. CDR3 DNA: TGTGCCACCCAACTCGGGACAGACTCCTACGAGCAGTACTTC.

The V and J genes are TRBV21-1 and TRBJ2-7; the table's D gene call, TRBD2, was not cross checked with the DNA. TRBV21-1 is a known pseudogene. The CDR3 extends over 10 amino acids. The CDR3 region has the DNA TGTGCCAGCCCGAGGTACGAGCAGTACTTC. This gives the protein CASPRYEQYF.

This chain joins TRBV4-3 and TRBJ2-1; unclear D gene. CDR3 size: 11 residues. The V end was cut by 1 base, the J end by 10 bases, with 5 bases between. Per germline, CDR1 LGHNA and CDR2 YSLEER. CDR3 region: CASSQADEQFF. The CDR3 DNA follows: TGCGCCAGCAGCCAAGCGGACGAGCAGTTCTTC.

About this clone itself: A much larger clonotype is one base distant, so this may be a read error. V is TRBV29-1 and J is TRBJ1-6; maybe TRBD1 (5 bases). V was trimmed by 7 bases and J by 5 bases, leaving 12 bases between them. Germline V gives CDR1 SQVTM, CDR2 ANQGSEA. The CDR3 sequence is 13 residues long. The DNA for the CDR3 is TGCAGCGCTGCCGGGACGAATAATTCACCCCTCCACTTT. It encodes CSAAGTNNSPLHF.

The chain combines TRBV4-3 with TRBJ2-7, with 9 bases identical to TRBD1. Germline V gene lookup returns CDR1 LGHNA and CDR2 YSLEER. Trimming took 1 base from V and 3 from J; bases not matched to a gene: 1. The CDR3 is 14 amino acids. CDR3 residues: CASSQGGQGYEQYF. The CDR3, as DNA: TGCGCCAGCAGCCAAGGGGGACAGGGCTACGAGCAGTACTTC.

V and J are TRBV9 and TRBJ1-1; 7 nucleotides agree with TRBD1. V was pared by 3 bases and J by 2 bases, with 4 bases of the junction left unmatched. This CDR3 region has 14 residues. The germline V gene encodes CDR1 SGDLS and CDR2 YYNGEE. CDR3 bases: TGTGCCAGCAGCGGACAGGGAAGTAACACTGAAGCTTTCTTT. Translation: CASSGQGSNTEAFF.

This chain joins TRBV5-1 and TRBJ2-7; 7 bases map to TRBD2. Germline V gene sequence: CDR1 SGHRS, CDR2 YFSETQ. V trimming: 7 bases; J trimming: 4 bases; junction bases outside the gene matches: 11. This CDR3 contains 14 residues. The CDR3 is CASQPETSPYEQYF. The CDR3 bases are TGCGCCAGCCAACCAGAGACTAGCCCATACGAGCAGTACTTC.

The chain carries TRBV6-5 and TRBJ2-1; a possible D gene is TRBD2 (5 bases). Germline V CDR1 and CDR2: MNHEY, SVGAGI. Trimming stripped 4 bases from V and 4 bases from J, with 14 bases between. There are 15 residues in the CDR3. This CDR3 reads CASSSIEGRYNEQFF. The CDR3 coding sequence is TGTGCCAGCAGTTCGATCGAGGGTCGTTACAATGAGCAGTTCTTC.

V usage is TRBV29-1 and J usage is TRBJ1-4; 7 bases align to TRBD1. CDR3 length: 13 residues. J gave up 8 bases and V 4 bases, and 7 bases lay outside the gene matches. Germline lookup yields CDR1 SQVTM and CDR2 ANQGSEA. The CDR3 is CSVAGTRGEKLFF. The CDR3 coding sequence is TGCAGCGTTGCGGGGACCAGGGGGGAAAAACTGTTTTTT.

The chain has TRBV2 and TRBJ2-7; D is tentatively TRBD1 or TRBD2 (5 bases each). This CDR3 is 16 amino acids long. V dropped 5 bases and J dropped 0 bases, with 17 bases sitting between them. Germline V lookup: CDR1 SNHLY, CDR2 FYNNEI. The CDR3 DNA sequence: TGTGCCAGCAGTACTCCCCCTGGGGGACGCTCCTACGAGCAGTACTTC. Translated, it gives CASSTPPGGRSYEQYF.

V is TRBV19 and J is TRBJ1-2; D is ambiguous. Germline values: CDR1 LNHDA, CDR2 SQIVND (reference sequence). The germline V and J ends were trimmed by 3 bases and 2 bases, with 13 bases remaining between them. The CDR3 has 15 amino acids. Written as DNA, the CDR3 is TGTGCCAGTAGTATCCCCGGTGGGCCGAACTATGGCTACACCTTC. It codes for CASSIPGGPNYGYTF. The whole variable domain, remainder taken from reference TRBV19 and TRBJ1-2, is DGGITQSPKYLFRKEGQNVTLSCEQNLNHDAMYWYRQDPGQGLRLIYYSQIVNDFQKGDIAEGYSVSREKKESFPLTVTSAQKNPTAFYLCASSIPGGPNYGYTFGSGTRLTVV.

The CDR3 coding sequence is TGTGCCAGAATCCGGACAGGGAGATATTTGGAAGCTTTCTTT. Translating gives CARIRTGRYLEAFF. The rearrangement uses TRBV5-3 and TRBJ1-1; 8 bases map to TRBD1. TRBV5-3 is an ORF, and what it does is uncertain. This CDR3 spans 14 amino acids. J lost 8 bases, V lost 6 bases, and 12 bases had no gene match.

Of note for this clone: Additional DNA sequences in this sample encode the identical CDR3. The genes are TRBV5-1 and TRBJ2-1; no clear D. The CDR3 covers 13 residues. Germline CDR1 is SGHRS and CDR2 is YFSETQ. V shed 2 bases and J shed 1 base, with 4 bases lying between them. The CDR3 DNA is TGCGCCAGCAGCTTCGGATCCTACAATGAGCAGTTCTTC. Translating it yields CASSFGSYNEQFF.

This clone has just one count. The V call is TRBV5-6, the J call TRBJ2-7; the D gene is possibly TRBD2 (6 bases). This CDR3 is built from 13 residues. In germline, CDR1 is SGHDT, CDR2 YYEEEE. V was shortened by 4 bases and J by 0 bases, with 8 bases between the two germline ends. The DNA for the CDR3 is TGTGCCAGCAGCCGGCGGGGCTCCTACGAGCAGTACTTC. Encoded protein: CASSRRGSYEQYF.